These 18 T cell receptor beta chains originate from one sample sequenced in a study of a mutant IDH1 vaccine in newly diagnosed glioma listed by TCRdb under 2021. The meaning of the sample's time point label: week 47, end of study. Every vaccine dose consisted of 300 ug of a 20-mer mutant IDH1 peptide in Montanide, administered subcutaneously together with topical imiquimod. Receptors were amplified or captured by the immunoSEQ multiplex PCR assay. This immuneACCESS table, as held by TCRdb, lists in-frame sequences with V and J called but not all clones. Of the missing ones, under half trace to an unresolved V gene in checked studies; the others have no known cause. This sample has some 87,000 clones in its table, and approximately 78% of those were observed once. The ten largest clones capture under 6.5% of the sample. These TCRs are of unknown antigen specificity. The specimen was PBMCs, collected from a glioma patient whose treatment included an IDH1 peptide vaccine. These receptors came from a man aged 35 to 55 with glioma.

The genes are TRBV10-1 and TRBJ2-3, with D unresolved. Trimming cost V 8 bases and J 3 bases, with 12 bases left between them. The V gene's germline CDR1 is WNHNN and CDR2 SYGVQD (reference sequence). The CDR3 is 13 amino acids. CDR3 DNA sequence: TGCGCCAGCGGTTACCGCAATACAGATACGCAGTATTTT. Protein sequence: CASGYRNTDTQYF.

V gene TRBV9 combines with J gene TRBJ1-2, with 7 bases identical to TRBD1. In germline, CDR1 is SGDLS, CDR2 YYNGEE. The CDR3 extends over 13 amino acids. V dropped 4 bases and J dropped 8; count of bases not matched to a gene: 8. The CDR3 loop is CASSTSQGGGYTF. The DNA for the CDR3 is TGTGCCAGCAGCACAAGCCAGGGGGGAGGCTACACCTTC.

This rearrangement joins TRBV28 to TRBJ2-7; D possibly corresponds to TRBD1 (6 bases). Germline CDR1 MDHEN, CDR2 SYDVKM. The V end lost 7 bases, the J end lost 6 bases, and 22 bases lay between the germline ends. The CDR3 totals 15 residues. CDR3 coding DNA: TGTGCCAGCAACCGACCGGGACACCGAAGGGGCGAGCAGTACTTC. Translated: CASNRPGHRRGEQYF.

This rearrangement joins TRBV5-1 to TRBJ1-1, with D uncertain. This CDR3 has 14 residues. The ends were cut back, 0 bases at V and 0 bases at J, with 6 bases in the middle. Germline V gene sequence: CDR1 SGHRS, CDR2 YFSETQ. CDR3 sequence reads: CASSLAFMNTEAFF. In DNA, the CDR3 is TGCGCCAGCAGCTTGGCCTTTATGAACACTGAAGCTTTCTTT.

The chain is built from TRBV19 and TRBJ2-1; TRBD1 matches at 7 bases. CDR3 length equals 17 residues. CDR1 and CDR2 from the germline V gene are LNHDA and SQIVND (reference sequence). The ends lost 1 base at V and 0 bases at J; junction bases unmatched: 6. The CDR3 coding sequence is TGTGCCAGTAGTATAGCGGGGACAGACAGCTCCTACAATGAGCAGTTCTTC. Its protein product is CASSIAGTDSSYNEQFF.

This rearrangement joins TRBV9 to TRBJ1-1; D gene unclear. V was pared by 2 bases and J by 5 bases, with 22 bases between. CDR3 length: 17 amino acids. Germline V gene lookup returns CDR1 SGDLS and CDR2 YYNGEE. CDR3 loop: CASSVEPGLLVGTEAFF. Here the CDR3 DNA reads TGTGCCAGCAGCGTCGAACCGGGCCTTTTAGTAGGTACTGAAGCTTTCTTT.

The rearrangement uses TRBV6-1 and TRBJ2-7, with D perhaps matching TRBD1 (5 bases). V gave up 10 bases and J gave up 2 bases, with 18 bases separating them. Germline V gene data show CDR1 as MNHNS and CDR2 as SASEGT. This CDR3 is built from 14 residues. In nucleotides, the CDR3 is TGTGCCATCCGTTCGGACACCCCAGCCTACGAGCAGTACTTC. Translation gives CAIRSDTPAYEQYF.

The CDR3, as DNA: TGTGCCAGTACGTCTCGGGGGAGTAGCACAGATACGCAGTATTTT. Protein: CASTSRGSSTDTQYF. V and J are TRBV19 and TRBJ2-3; D may be TRBD2 (6 bases). This CDR3 contains 15 residues. From germline, CDR1 is LNHDA and CDR2 SQIVND (reference sequence). The ends were cut back, 7 bases at V and 0 bases at J, with 14 bases in the middle. Full variable domain (remainder filled in from reference TRBV19 and TRBJ2-3): DGGITQSPKYLFRKEGQNVTLSCEQNLNHDAMYWYRQDPGQGLRLIYYSQIVNDFQKGDIAEGYSVSREKKESFPLTVTSAQKNPTAFYLCASTSRGSSTDTQYFGPGTRLTVL.

The chain joins TRBV29-1 to TRBJ2-7; D is possibly TRBD1 or TRBD2 (6 bases each). Germline V gene lookup returns CDR1 SQVTM and CDR2 ANQGSEA. The CDR3 runs 14 residues. The V end lost 4 bases, the J end lost 2 bases, and 15 bases lay between the germline ends. Here the CDR3 DNA reads TGCAGCGTTGGGTTCGGGGGCCCCACCTACGAGCAGTACTTC. Amino acids: CSVGFGGPTYEQYF.

J is TRBJ2-5 and V is TRBV7-2; 11 positions match TRBD2. Germline V lookup: CDR1 SGHTA, CDR2 FQGNSA. CDR3 length equals 16 residues. V was clipped by 3 bases and J by 2 bases; unmatched bases: 5. The CDR3 region is CASSFTSGGPQETQYF. The CDR3 DNA reads as TGTGCCAGCAGCTTTACTAGCGGGGGTCCTCAAGAGACCCAGTACTTC.

This clone appeared a single time. The chain joins TRBV7-8 to TRBJ2-7; D ambiguous. CDR1 and CDR2 (germline): SGHVS, FQNEAQ. CDR3 length equals 11 residues. V dropped 5 bases and J dropped 6 bases, with 8 bases sitting between them. The CDR3 spells CASSLRFEQYF. The CDR3 region has the DNA TGTGCCAGCAGCCTCAGGTTCGAGCAGTACTTC. Complete variable domain (other parts from reference TRBV7-8 and TRBJ2-7): GAGVSQSPRYKVAKRGQDVALRCDPISGHVSLFWYQQALGQGPEFLTYFQNEAQLDKSGLPSDRFFAERPEGSVSTLKIQRTQQEDSAVYLCASSLRFEQYFGPGTRLTVT.

This clone has more than one count but fewer than ten. The genes are TRBV4-2 and TRBJ1-1; 7 nucleotides agree with TRBD1. Germline-derived CDR1 and CDR2 are LGHNA and YNFKEQ. This CDR3 is built from 16 residues. Losses at the gene ends were 1 base for V and 6 bases for J; bases not matched to a gene: 11. CDR3 region: CASSQVIGTGVAEAFF. CDR3 DNA sequence: TGTGCCAGCAGCCAAGTGATAGGAACAGGGGTGGCTGAAGCTTTCTTT.

The chain has TRBV28 and TRBJ2-7; D uncertain. V dropped 3 bases and J dropped 1 base, with 7 bases sitting between them. Germline V gene lookup returns CDR1 MDHEN and CDR2 SYDVKM. This CDR3 comprises 13 residues. The CDR3 DNA follows: TGTGCCAGCAGTTTGACAAATTCCTACGAGCAGTACTTC. Translated: CASSLTNSYEQYF.

The V call is TRBV7-6, the J call TRBJ2-5, with TRBD1 identical over 9 bases. Per the germline V gene, CDR1 is SGHVS and CDR2 is FNYEAQ. The CDR3 length is 15 residues. The trim removed 5 bases at V and 5 bases at J, leaving 9 bases unmatched. CDR3 bases: TGTGCCAGCAGCCAACGGGGACAGGGCACCGAGACCCAGTACTTC. It translates to CASSQRGQGTETQYF. Full variable domain (missing parts from reference TRBV7-6 and TRBJ2-5): GAGVSQSPRYKVTKRGQDVALRCDPISGHVSLYWYRQALGQGPEFLTYFNYEAQQDKSGLPNDRFSAERPEGSISTLTIQRTEQRDSAMYRCASSQRGQGTETQYFGPGTRLLVL.

This chain connects TRBV4-2 to TRBJ2-1; 12 nucleotides agree with TRBD2. Germline CDR1 and CDR2: LGHNA and YNFKEQ. CDR3 length: 17 residues. V lost 0 bases and J lost 10; bases outside the gene matches: 10. This chain's CDR3 is CASSQDPGLAGFFEQFF. DNA of the CDR3: TGTGCCAGCAGCCAAGATCCGGGACTAGCGGGTTTCTTCGAGCAGTTCTTC.

The rearrangement links TRBV4-3 to TRBJ1-1; 7 bases map to TRBD1. Trimming at V came to 0 bases and at J to 4 bases, leaving 2 bases not matched to a gene. The CDR3 length is 14 residues. The germline V gene has CDR1 LGHNA and CDR2 YSLEER. CDR3 sequence: CASSQDRGFTEAFF. The CDR3, as DNA: TGCGCCAGCAGCCAAGACAGGGGGTTCACTGAAGCTTTCTTT.

The chain is built from TRBV28 and TRBJ1-5; D remains unclear. With 4 bases removed from V and 3 bases from J, the gap between germline ends came to 1 base. The germline V gene has CDR1 MDHEN and CDR2 SYDVKM. The CDR3 has 11 amino acids. The CDR3: CASSYNQPQHF. CDR3 in DNA: TGTGCCAGCAGTTACAATCAGCCCCAGCATTTT.

The chain combines TRBV7-6 with TRBJ1-5; 7 bases match TRBD1. The V gene end was trimmed by 5 bases and the J gene end by 4 bases; junction bases not matched to a gene: 8. Germline-derived CDR1 and CDR2 are SGHVS and FNYEAQ. The CDR3 totals 15 residues. This chain's CDR3 is CASSPDRVWNQPQHF. The DNA of the CDR3 is TGTGCCAGCAGCCCAGACAGGGTCTGGAATCAGCCCCAGCATTTT.